This TCR beta chain came from a study of cytomegalovirus exposure and HLA in healthy donors. Broader study findings: Cytomegalovirus association was assigned to approximately 180 TCR beta chains. Across donors, presence/absence analyses took sequencing depth to be roughly uniform. According to reports, the classifier identified cytomegalovirus status with high specificity and sensitivity.

A word on this clone: No antigen is known for it.

The primer mix had 60 Vbeta and 13 Jbeta primers. Clones were read by immunoSEQ multiplex PCR, and TCRdb kept only the in-frame ones, dropping some. Here the sample spans roughly 190,000 clones, 65% to 85% being singletons. Sequenced sample: PBMCs. This TCR came from a man aged 18 to 35 in good health and CMV-seronegative.

CDR3 protein: CASSGPGLESYNEQFF. CDR3 bases: TGCGCCAGCAGCGGACCGGGACTAGAGTCCTACAATGAGCAGTTCTTC. This chain links TRBV5-1 with TRBJ2-1; 8 bases fit TRBD2. This CDR3 contains 16 residues. CDR1 and CDR2 from the germline V gene are SGHRS and YFSETQ. The junction had 7 bases not matched to a gene; V was cut back by 4 bases and J by 1 base.